This entry concerns a single TCR beta chain. Its specificity is not known. This record belongs to a study of post-analysis software for immune sequencing data. Study results and limitations: Among roughly 5 TRBV segments more frequent in patients than controls were TRBV5-6, TRBV5-1 and TRBV20-1.

Libraries were made from TCR beta cDNA, and they carried unique molecular identifiers. TCRdb itself ran the PCR reads through MiXCR, one entry per CDR3 protein. The data hold about 500,000 distinct CDR3 sequences, with roughly 45% observed a single time. With V trimmed by 4 bases and J by 6 bases, 4 bases remained unmatched. The CDR3 length is 15 residues. CDR1 is SGHRS, CDR2 YFSETQ, per germline. The rearrangement joins TRBV5-1 to TRBJ2-1; 13 nucleotides line up with TRBD2. Sequencing was carried out using blood. This TCR was sampled from a girl between 10 and 17 years old with multiple sclerosis. CDR3: CASSPRTSGSNEQFF. CDR3 nucleotide sequence: TGCGCCAGCAGCCCCCGGACTAGCGGGAGCAATGAGCAGTTCTTC. Full variable domain (missing parts from reference TRBV5-1 and TRBJ2-1): KAGVTQTPRYLIKTRGQQVTLSCSPISGHRSVSWYQQTPGQGLQFLFEYFSETQRNKGNFPGRFSGRQFSNSRSEMNVSTLELGDSALYLCASSPRTSGSNEQFFGPGTRLTVL.